This T cell receptor beta chain comes out of a study of T cell clones after liver transplantation. Background on the study: TCRbeta sequencing after a pre-transplant mixed lymphocyte reaction identified graft-donor-reactive clones, later tracked in post-transplant blood. Three of the eight recipients were HCV-positive; the rest had non-autoimmune, non-viral transplant indications.

Losses at the gene ends were 6 bases for V and 0 bases for J; bases not matched to a gene: 17. This CDR3 region has 19 residues. Looked up from germline, CDR1 is LGHNA and CDR2 is YNFKEQ. Profiled with immunoSEQ multiplex PCR; TCRdb holds only in-frame clones, not every one. Of 95,000 to 110,000 clones in the sample, around 80% are singletons; the top ten hold approximately 3%. Sequences were derived from CD4+ T cells from blood, sampled about 50 months after liver transplant. This TCR was sampled from a human patient who received a liver transplant. Some T cells may arise from the graft donor. The gene calls are TRBV4-2 and TRBJ2-3; TRBD1 matches 8 bases. The CDR3 spells CASSLTRQGPAISTDTQYF. CDR3 DNA sequence: TGTGCCAGCAGTCTGACCCGACAGGGGCCCGCAATTAGCACAGATACGCAGTATTTT.